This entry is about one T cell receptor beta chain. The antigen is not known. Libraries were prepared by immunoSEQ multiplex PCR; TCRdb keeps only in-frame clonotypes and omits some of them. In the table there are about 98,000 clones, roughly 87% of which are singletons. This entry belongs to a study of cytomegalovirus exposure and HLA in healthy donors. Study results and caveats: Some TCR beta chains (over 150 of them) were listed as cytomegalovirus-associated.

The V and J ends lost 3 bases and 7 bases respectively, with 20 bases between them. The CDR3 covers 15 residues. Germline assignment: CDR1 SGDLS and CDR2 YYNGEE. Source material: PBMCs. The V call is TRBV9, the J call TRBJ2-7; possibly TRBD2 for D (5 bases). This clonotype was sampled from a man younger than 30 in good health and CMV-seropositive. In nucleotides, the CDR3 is TGTGCCAGCAGCGCGAGTGTTAGCACCTCGGGAGAGCAGTACTTC. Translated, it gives CASSASVSTSGEQYF.